Presented here are 5 T cell receptor beta chains from one specimen sequenced in a study of T cells after yellow fever vaccination. TCRdb itself ran the 5' RACE reads through MiXCR, one entry per CDR3 protein. The data contain approximately 300,000 distinct CDR3 sequences, 8% to 10% of them singletons. The sample was PBMCs, taken on the day of the first yellow fever vaccination. The receptors were gathered from a man aged 18 to 29 who received the YFV17D yellow fever vaccine.

The chain combines TRBV7-2 with TRBJ1-2, with D perhaps matching TRBD1 (6 bases). CDR1 SGHTA and CDR2 FQGNSA come from the germline V gene. Trimming took off 2 bases at V and 3 bases at J, with 10 bases between the two ends. CDR3 length: 14 amino acids. The CDR3 protein is CASSLNSGDYGYTF. The DNA of the CDR3 is TGTGCCAGCAGCTTAAACTCAGGGGACTATGGCTACACCTTC.

This clonotype was counted ten times or more. The chain links TRBV5-1 to TRBJ2-7; TRBD1 matches 8 bases. This CDR3 region has 15 residues. Unmatched junction bases numbered 5, after V lost 0 bases and J lost 3 bases. Germline CDR1 reads SGHRS; CDR2 reads YFSETQ. The CDR3 loop reads CASSLGGQGHYEQYV. CDR3 in DNA: TGCGCCAGCAGCTTGGGTGGACAGGGCCACTACGAGCAGTACGTC.

This clonotype has a count of ten or more. The chain is built from TRBV19 and TRBJ2-7; the D is unclear. The CDR3 has 15 amino acids. Germline V gene sequence: CDR1 LNHDA, CDR2 SQIVND (reference sequence). V lost 3 bases to trimming and J lost 3 bases, with 15 bases between them. The DNA for the CDR3 is TGTGCCAGTAGTATTATGGCAGGCGAGATCTACGAGCAGTACTTC. Protein product: CASSIMAGEIYEQYF.

This clonotype was found many times. The chain recombines TRBV23-1 with TRBJ2-7, with D hard to call. TRBV23-1 is labeled an ORF, and its function is uncertain. Trimming stripped 4 bases from V and 4 bases from J, with 11 bases between. The CDR3 totals 13 residues. This chain's CDR3 is CASSLLWLYEQYV. CDR3 nucleotides: TGCGCCAGCAGTCTCCTCTGGTTATACGAGCAGTACGTC.

This clonotype was observed at least ten times. The V call is TRBV5-4, the J call TRBJ2-7; 8 bases align to TRBD1. The germline V gene encodes CDR1 SGHNT and CDR2 YYREEE (reference sequence). The V gene end was trimmed by 0 bases and the J gene end by 0 bases; junction bases not matched to a gene: 2. The CDR3 length is 15 residues. Here the CDR3 reads CASSLGQGISYEQYF. CDR3 coding DNA: TGTGCCAGCAGCTTGGGACAGGGGATCTCCTACGAGCAGTACTTC.